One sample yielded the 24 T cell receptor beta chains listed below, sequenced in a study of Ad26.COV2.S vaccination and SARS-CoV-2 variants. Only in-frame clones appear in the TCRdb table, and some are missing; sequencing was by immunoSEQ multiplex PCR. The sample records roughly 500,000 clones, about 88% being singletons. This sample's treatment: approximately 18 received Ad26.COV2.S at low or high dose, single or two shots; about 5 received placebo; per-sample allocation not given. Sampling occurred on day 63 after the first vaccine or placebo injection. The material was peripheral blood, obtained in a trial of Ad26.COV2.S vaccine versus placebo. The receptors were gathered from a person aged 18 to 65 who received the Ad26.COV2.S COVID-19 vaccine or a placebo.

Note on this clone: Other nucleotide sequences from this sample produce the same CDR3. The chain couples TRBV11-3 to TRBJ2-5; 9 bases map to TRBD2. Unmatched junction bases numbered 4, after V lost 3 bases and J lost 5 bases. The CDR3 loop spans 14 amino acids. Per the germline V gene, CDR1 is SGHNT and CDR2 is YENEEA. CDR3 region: CASSLGAGGETQYF. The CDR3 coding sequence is TGTGCCAGCAGCTTGGGAGCGGGAGGTGAGACCCAGTACTTC.

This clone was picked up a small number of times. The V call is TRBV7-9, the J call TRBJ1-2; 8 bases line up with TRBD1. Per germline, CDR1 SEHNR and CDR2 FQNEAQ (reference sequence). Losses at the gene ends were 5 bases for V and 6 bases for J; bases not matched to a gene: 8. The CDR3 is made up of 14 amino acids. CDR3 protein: CASSPGQGGHGYTF. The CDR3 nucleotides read TGTGCCAGCAGCCCCGGACAGGGAGGCCATGGCTACACCTTC.

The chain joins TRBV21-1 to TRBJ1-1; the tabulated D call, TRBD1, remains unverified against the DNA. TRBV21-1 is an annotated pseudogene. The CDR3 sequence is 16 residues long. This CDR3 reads CASSKARTGGDTEAFF. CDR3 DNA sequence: TGTGCCAGCAGCAAAGCGCGGACAGGGGGAGACACTGAAGCTTTCTTT.

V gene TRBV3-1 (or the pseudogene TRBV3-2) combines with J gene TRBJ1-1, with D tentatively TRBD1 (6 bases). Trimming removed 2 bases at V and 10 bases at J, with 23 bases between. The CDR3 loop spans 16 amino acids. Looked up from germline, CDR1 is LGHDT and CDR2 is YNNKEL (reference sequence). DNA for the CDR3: TGTGCCAGCAGCCAAAACCCCCGAGGGGGACCAACGGTAGCTTTCTTT. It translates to CASSQNPRGGPTVAFF.

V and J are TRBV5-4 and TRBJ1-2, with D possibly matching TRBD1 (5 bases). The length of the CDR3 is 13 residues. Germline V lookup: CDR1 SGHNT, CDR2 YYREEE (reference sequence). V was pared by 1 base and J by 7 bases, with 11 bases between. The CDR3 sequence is CASSLRGSRGYTF. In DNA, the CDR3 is TGTGCCAGCAGCTTGCGGGGCAGCCGTGGCTACACCTTC.

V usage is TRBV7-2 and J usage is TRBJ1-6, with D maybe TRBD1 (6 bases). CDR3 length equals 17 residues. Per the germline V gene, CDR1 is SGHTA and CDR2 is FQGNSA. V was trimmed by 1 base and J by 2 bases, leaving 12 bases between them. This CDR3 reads CASSLGGHIAYNSPLHF. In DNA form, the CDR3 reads TGTGCCAGCAGCTTAGGGGGACATATCGCCTATAATTCACCCCTCCACTTT.

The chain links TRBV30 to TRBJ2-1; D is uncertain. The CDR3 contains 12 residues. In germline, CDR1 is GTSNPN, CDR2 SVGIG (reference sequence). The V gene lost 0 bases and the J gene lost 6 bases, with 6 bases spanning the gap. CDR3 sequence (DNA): TGTGCCTGGAGTGTGGGCCTCAATGAGCAGTTCTTC. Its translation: CAWSVGLNEQFF.

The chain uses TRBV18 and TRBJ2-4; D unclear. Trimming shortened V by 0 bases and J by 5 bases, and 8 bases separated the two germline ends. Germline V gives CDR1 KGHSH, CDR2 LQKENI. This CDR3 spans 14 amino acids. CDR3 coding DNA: TGTGCCAGCTCACCACCGAACAGCCAAAACATTCAGTACTTC. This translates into CASSPPNSQNIQYF.

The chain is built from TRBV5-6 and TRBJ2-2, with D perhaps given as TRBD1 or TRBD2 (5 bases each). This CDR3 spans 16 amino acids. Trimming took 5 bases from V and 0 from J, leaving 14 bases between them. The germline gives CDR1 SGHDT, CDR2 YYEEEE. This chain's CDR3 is CASSYRRGANTGELFF. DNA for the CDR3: TGTGCCAGCAGTTATCGAAGGGGAGCGAACACCGGGGAGCTGTTTTTT.

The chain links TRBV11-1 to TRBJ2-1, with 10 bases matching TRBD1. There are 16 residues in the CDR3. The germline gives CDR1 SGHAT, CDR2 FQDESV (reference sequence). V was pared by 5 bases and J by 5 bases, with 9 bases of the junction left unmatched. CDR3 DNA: TGTGCCAGCAGCCCAGGACAGGGGGAGGAGGACAATGAGCAGTTCTTC. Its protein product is CASSPGQGEEDNEQFF.

DNA of the CDR3: TGCAGCGTTGAAACTAATGAGCAGTTCTTC. It translates to CSVETNEQFF. J is TRBJ2-1 and V is TRBV29-1; D is unresolved. The germline CDR1 and CDR2 sequences are SQVTM and ANQGSEA. The CDR3 consists of 10 residues. The V end lost 2 bases, the J end lost 7 bases, and 3 bases lay between the germline ends.

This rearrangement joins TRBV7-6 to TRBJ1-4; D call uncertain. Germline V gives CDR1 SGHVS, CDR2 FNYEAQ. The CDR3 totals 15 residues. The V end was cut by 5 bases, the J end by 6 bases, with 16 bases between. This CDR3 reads CASSPNVGYDEKLFF. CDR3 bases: TGTGCCAGCAGCCCTAATGTGGGGTACGATGAAAAACTGTTTTTT.

The CDR3 sequence: CASSLSISNEQFF. DNA of the CDR3: TGTGCCAGCAGCTTAAGTATTTCGAATGAGCAGTTCTTC. The chain employs TRBV7-3 and TRBJ2-1; D is uncertain. The CDR3 is made up of 13 amino acids. Germline V gene lookup returns CDR1 SGHTA and CDR2 FQGTGA. Trimming removed 1 base from V and 7 bases from J, with 8 bases in between.

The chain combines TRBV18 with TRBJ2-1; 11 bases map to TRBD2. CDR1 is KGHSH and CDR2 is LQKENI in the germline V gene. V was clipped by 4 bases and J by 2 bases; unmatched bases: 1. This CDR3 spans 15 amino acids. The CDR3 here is CASSLSGGAYNEQFF. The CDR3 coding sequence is TGTGCCAGCTCACTTAGCGGGGGGGCCTACAATGAGCAGTTCTTC.

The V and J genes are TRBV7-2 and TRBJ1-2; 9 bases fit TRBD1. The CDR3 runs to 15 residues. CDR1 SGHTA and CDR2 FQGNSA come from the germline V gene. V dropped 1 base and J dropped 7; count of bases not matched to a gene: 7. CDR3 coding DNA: TGTGCCAGCAGCTTAGATCCGGGACAGGGCGGTGGCTACACCTTC. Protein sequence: CASSLDPGQGGGYTF.

The CDR3 here is CASSFGLDQPQHF. In DNA form, the CDR3 reads TGTGCCAGCAGCTTTGGATTGGATCAGCCCCAGCATTTT. The V and J genes are TRBV11-3 and TRBJ1-5; D unresolved. V gave up 3 bases and J gave up 5 bases, with 8 bases separating them. CDR1 is SGHNT and CDR2 is YENEEA in the germline V gene. This CDR3 has 13 amino acids.

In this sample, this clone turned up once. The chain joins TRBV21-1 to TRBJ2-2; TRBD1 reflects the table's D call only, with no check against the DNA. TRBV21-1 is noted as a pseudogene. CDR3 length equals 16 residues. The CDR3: CASTASGQGAVGELFF. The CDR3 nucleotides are TGTGCCAGCACAGCCTCGGGACAGGGGGCTGTCGGGGAGCTGTTTTTT.

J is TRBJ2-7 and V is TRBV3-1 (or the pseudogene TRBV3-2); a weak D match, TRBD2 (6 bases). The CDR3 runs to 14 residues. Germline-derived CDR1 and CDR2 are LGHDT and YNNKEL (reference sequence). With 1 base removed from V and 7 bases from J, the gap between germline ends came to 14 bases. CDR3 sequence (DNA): TGTGCCAGCAGCCAAGCGGAGGGCCCGGGAGAGCAGTACGTC. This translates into CASSQAEGPGEQYV.

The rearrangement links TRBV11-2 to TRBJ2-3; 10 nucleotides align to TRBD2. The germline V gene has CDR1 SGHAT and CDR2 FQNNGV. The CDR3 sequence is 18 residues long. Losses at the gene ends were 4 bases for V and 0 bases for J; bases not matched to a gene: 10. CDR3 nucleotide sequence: TGTGCCAGCAGCTCGCCATTAAGCGGGAGGGTTAGCACAGATACGCAGTATTTT. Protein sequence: CASSSPLSGRVSTDTQYF.

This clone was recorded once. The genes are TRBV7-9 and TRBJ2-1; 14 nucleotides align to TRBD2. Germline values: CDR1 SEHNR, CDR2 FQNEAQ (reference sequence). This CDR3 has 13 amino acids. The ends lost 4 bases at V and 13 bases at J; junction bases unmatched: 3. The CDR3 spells CASSSGLAGVQFF. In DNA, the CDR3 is TGTGCCAGCAGCTCGGGACTAGCGGGAGTACAGTTCTTC. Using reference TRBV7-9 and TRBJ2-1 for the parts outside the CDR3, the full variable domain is DTGVSQNPRHKITKRGQNVTFRCDPISEHNRLYWYRQTLGQGPEFLTYFQNEAQLEKSRLLSDRFSAERPKGSFSTLEIQRTEQGDSAMYLCASSSGLAGVQFFGPGTRLTVL.

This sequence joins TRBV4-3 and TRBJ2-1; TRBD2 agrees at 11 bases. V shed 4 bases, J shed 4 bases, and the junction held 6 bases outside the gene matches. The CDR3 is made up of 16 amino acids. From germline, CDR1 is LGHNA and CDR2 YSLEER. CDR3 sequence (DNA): TGCGCCAGCAGCCGCGGACTAGCGGGTATTTACAATGAGCAGTTCTTC. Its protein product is CASSRGLAGIYNEQFF.

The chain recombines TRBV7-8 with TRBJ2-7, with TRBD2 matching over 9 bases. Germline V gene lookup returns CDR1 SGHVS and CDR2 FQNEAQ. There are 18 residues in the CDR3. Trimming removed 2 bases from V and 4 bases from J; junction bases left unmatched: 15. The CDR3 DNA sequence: TGTGCCAGCAGCTTATTCGGGGTAGCGGGGGCCTCCCAATACGAGCAGTACTTC. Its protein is CASSLFGVAGASQYEQYF.

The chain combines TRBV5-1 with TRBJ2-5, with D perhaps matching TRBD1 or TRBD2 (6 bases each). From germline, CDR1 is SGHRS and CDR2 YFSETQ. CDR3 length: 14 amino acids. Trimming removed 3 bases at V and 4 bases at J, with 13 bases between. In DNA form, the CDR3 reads TGCGCCAGCAGCTGGGGGGCAGGGGCAGAGACCCAGTACTTC. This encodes CASSWGAGAETQYF.

The CDR3 is CASSSNNEKLFF. The CDR3 nucleotides are TGTGCCAGCAGCTCTAACAATGAAAAACTGTTTTTT. The rearrangement links TRBV11-2 to TRBJ1-4, with D unresolved. The length of the CDR3 is 12 residues. Per germline, CDR1 SGHAT and CDR2 FQNNGV. Trimming cost V 4 bases and J 5 bases, with 5 bases left between them.